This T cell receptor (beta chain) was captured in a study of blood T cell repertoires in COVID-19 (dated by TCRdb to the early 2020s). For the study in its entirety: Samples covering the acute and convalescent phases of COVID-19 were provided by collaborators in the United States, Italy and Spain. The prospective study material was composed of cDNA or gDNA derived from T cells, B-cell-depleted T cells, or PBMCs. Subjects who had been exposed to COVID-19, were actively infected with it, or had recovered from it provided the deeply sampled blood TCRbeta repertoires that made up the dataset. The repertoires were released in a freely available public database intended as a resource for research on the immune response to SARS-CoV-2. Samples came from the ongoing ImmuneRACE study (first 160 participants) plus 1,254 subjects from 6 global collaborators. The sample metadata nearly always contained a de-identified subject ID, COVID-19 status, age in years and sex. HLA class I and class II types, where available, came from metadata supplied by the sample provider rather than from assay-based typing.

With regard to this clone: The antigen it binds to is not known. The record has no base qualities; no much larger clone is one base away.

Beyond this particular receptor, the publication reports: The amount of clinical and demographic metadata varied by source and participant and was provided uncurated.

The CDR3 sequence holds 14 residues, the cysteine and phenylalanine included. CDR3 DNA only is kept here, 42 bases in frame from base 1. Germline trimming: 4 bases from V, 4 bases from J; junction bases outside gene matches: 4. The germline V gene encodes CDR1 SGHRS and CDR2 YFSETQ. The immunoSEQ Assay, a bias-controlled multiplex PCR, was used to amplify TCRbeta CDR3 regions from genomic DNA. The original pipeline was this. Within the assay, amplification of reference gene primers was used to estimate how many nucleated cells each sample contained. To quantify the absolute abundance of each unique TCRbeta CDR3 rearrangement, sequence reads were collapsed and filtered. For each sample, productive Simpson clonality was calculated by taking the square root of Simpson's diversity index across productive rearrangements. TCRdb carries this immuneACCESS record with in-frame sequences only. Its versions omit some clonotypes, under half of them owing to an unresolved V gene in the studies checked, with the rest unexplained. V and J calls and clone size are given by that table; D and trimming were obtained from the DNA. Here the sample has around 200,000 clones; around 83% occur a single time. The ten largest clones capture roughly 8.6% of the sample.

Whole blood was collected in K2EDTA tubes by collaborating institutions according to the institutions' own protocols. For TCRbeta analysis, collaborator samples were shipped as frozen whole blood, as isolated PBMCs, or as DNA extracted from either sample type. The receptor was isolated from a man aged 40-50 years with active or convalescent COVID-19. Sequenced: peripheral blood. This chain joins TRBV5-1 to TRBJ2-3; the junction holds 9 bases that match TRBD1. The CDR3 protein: CASSQTGGSDTQYF. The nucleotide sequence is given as TGCGCCAGCAGCCAAACAGGGGGCTCAGATACGCAGTATTTT.